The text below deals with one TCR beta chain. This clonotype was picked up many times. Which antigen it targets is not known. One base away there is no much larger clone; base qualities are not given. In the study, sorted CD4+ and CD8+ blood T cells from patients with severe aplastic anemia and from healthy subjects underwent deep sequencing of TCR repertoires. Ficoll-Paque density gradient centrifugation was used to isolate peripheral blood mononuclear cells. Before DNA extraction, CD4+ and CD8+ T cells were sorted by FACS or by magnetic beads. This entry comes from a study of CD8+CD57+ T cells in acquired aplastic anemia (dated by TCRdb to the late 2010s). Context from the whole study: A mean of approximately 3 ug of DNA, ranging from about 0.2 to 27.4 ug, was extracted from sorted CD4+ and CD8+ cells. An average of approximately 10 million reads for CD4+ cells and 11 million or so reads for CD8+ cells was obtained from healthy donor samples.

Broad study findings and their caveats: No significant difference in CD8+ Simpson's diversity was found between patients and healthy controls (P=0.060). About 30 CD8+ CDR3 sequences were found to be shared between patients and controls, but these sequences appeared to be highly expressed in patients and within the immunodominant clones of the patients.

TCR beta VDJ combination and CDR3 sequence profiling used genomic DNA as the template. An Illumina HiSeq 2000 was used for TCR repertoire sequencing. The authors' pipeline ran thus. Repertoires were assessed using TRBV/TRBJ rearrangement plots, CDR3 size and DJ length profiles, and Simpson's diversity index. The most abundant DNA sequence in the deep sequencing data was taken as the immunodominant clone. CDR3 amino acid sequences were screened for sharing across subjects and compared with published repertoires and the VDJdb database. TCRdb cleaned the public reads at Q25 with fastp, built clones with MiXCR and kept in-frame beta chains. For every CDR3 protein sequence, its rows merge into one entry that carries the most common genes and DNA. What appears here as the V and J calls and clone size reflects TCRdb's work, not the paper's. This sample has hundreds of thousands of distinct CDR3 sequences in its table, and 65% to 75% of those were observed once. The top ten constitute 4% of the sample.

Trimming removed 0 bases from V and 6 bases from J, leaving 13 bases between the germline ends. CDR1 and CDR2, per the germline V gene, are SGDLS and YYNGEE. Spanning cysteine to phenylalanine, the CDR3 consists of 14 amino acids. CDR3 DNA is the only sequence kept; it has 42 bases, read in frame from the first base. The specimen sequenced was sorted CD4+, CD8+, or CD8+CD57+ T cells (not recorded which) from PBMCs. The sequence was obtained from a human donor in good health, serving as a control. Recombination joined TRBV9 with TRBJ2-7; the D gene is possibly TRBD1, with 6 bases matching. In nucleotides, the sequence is TGTGCCAGCAGCGTAGCGATCAGGGGTACCGAGCAGTACTTC. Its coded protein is CASSVAIRGTEQYF.